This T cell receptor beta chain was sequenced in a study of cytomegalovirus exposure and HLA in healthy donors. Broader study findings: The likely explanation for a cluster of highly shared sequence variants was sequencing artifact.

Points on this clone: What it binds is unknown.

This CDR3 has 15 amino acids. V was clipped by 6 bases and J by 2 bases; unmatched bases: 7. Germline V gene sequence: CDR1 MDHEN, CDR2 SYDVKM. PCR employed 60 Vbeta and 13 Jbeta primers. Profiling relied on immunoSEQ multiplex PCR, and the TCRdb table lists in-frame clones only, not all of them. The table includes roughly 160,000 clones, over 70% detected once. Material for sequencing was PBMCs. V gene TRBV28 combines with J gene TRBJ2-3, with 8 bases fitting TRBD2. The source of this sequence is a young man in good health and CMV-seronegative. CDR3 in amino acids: CASSLTSGLTDTQYF. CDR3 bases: TGTGCCAGCAGCTTAACTAGCGGCCTCACAGATACGCAGTATTTT.